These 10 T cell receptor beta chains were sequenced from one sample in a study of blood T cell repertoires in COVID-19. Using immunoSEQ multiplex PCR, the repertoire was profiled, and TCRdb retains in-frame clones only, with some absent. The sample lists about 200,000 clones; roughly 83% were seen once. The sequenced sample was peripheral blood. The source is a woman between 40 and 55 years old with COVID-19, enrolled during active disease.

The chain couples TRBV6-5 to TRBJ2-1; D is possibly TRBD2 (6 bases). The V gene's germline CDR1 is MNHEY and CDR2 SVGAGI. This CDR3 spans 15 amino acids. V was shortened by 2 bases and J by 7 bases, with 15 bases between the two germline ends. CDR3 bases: TGTGCCAGCAGTTACGGTTTCGGGGGAAGGAATGAGCAGTTCTTC. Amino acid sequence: CASSYGFGGRNEQFF.

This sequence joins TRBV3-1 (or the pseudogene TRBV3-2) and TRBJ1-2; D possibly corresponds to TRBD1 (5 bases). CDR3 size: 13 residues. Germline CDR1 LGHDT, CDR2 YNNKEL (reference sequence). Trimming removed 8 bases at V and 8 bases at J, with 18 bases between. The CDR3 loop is CASRWAQATGYTF. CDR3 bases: TGTGCCAGCCGGTGGGCACAGGCCACCGGCTACACCTTC.

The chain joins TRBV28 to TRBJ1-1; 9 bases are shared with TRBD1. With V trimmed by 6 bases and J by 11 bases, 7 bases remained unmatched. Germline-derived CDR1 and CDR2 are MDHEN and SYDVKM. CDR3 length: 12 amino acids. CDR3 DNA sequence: TGTGCCAGCAGCGTTGCCGGGACAGGGGCTTTCTTT. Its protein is CASSVAGTGAFF.

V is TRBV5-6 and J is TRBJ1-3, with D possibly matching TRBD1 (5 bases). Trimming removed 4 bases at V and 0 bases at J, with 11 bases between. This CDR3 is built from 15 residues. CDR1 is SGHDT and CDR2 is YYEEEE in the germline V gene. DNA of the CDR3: TGTGCCAGCAGCCCAGGGCCGTCCTCTGGAAACACCATATATTTT. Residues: CASSPGPSSGNTIYF.

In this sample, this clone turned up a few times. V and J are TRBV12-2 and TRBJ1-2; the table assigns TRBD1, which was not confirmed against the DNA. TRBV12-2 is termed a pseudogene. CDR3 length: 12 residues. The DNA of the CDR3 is TGTGCAAGTCGCATATACAGGGATGGCTACACCTTC. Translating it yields CASRIYRDGYTF.

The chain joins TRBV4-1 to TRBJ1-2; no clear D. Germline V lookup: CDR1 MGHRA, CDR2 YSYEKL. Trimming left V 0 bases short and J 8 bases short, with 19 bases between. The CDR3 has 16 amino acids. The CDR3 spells CASSQESGAVSYGYTF. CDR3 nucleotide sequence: TGCGCCAGCAGCCAAGAGAGTGGAGCAGTATCCTACGGCTACACCTTC.

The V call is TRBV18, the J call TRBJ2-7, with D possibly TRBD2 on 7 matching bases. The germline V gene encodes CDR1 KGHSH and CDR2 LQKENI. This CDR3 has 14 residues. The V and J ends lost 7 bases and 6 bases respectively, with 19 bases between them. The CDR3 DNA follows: TGTGCCAGCTTCGGTCTGGGGGGGGCTAGCGAGCAGTACTTC. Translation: CASFGLGGASEQYF.

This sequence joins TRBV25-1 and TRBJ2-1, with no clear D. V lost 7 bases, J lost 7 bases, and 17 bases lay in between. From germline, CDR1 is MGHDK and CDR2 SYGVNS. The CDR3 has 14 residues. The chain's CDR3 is CASNKPPLVNEQFF. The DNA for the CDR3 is TGTGCCAGCAATAAGCCCCCCCTGGTAAATGAGCAGTTCTTC.

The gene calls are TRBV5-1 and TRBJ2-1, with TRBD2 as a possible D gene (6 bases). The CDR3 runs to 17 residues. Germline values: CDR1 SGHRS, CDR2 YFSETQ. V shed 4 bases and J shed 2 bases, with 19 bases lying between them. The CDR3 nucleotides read TGCGCCAGCAGCCCCACGCCTAGCGCGGCTACCTACAATGAGCAGTTCTTC. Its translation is CASSPTPSAATYNEQFF. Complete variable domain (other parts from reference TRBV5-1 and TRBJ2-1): KAGVTQTPRYLIKTRGQQVTLSCSPISGHRSVSWYQQTPGQGLQFLFEYFSETQRNKGNFPGRFSGRQFSNSRSEMNVSTLELGDSALYLCASSPTPSAATYNEQFFGPGTRLTVL.

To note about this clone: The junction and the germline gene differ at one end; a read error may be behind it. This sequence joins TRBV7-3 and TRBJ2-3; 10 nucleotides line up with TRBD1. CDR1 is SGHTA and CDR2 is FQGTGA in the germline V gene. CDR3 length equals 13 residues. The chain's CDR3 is CPTGQGLPDTQYF. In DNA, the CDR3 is TGCCCGACGGGACAGGGGTTACCAGATACGCAGTATTTT.